Listed below are T cell receptor beta chains from one sample, sequenced in a study of control samples from healthy donors and cancer patients. Profiling relied on immunoSEQ multiplex PCR, and the TCRdb table lists in-frame clones only, not all of them. The sample gives about 140,000 clones, around 85% of which show up once; 8% to 9.5% is in the top ten. The material sequenced was blood. The receptor set was obtained from a woman aged 25 to 39 in good health. CDR3s include the opening cysteine and the closing phenylalanine or tryptophan. D genes are given only for firm matches. The size of a clone is reported for some rows only, either as once, few or many, or as a class for expanded clones.

abundance: -
d_gene: TRBD1
v_gene: TRBV5-1
j_gene: TRBJ2-5
CDR3nt: TGCGCCAGCAGCGGTCAAGGGGGCAAGGAGACCCAGTACTTC
CDR3aa: CASSGQGGKETQYF

abundance: -
d_gene: -
v_gene: TRBV5-8
j_gene: TRBJ2-1
CDR3nt: TGTGCCAGCAGCTTACCCCCAGGGTTGGTTTACAATGAGCAGTTCTTC
CDR3aa: CASSLPPGLVYNEQFF

abundance: -
d_gene: -
v_gene: TRBV5-4
j_gene: TRBJ2-1
CDR3nt: TGTGCCAGCAGCCCGGACAGTTCCTACAATGAGCAGTTCTTC
CDR3aa: CASSPDSSYNEQFF

abundance: -
d_gene: -
v_gene: TRBV7-9
j_gene: TRBJ1-5
CDR3nt: TGTGCCAGCAGCCCCGGACCCCTAGGTCAGCCCCAGCATTTT
CDR3aa: CASSPGPLGQPQHF

abundance: -
d_gene: TRBD2
v_gene: TRBV7-2
j_gene: TRBJ2-1
CDR3nt: TGTGCCAGCAGTCTAGCGGGAGGGCCTCTCACCTACAATGAGCAGTTCTTC
CDR3aa: CASSLAGGPLTYNEQFF

abundance: -
d_gene: TRBD2
v_gene: TRBV11-2
j_gene: TRBJ2-3
CDR3nt: TGTGCCAGCAGCGTAAGACTAGCGGGATACACAGATACGCAGTATTTT
CDR3aa: CASSVRLAGYTDTQYF

abundance: -
d_gene: -
v_gene: TRBV6-1
j_gene: TRBJ2-4
CDR3nt: TGTGCCAGCAGTGTCTCCGGGACGAATATTCCCCTAGCCAAAAACATTCAGTACTTC
CDR3aa: CASSVSGTNIPLAKNIQYF

abundance: -
d_gene: -
v_gene: TRBV30
j_gene: TRBJ1-5
CDR3nt: TGTGCCTGGAGTGTATCGAGGACTAATCAGCCCCAGCATTTT
CDR3aa: CAWSVSRTNQPQHF

abundance: -
d_gene: -
v_gene: TRBV29-1
j_gene: TRBJ2-7
CDR3nt: TGCAGCGTTGTTCTCACACTATCCTACGAGCAGTACTTC
CDR3aa: CSVVLTLSYEQYF

abundance: once
d_gene: TRBD1
v_gene: TRBV5-1
j_gene: TRBJ2-1
CDR3nt: TGCGCCAGCAGCTCACCACAGGGGTATGGGAATGAGCAGTTCTTC
CDR3aa: CASSSPQGYGNEQFF

abundance: -
d_gene: -
v_gene: TRBV7-9
j_gene: TRBJ1-1
CDR3nt: TGTGCCAGCAGCTTTGGCTGCGGGAACACTGAAGCTTTCTTT
CDR3aa: CASSFGCGNTEAFF

abundance: -
d_gene: TRBD2
v_gene: TRBV29-1
j_gene: TRBJ2-4
CDR3nt: TGCAGCGTTGAAGACGGGGGGAGGGCCAAAAACATTCAGTACTTC
CDR3aa: CSVEDGGRAKNIQYF

abundance: few
d_gene: -
v_gene: TRBV6-5
j_gene: TRBJ1-3
CDR3nt: TGTGCCAGCAGAAGCCCGGGGTCTGGAAACACCATATATTTT
CDR3aa: CASRSPGSGNTIYF

abundance: -
d_gene: -
v_gene: TRBV28
j_gene: TRBJ1-2
CDR3nt: TGTGCCAGCAGTTTATGGGACCCCCTGGGCGGCTACACCTTC
CDR3aa: CASSLWDPLGGYTF

abundance: -
d_gene: -
v_gene: TRBV19
j_gene: TRBJ1-5
CDR3nt: TGTGCCAGTACCAACGACAGGAGGGAACAGCCCCAGCATTTT
CDR3aa: CASTNDRREQPQHF

abundance: -
d_gene: TRBD2
v_gene: TRBV4-2
j_gene: TRBJ2-1
CDR3nt: TGTGCCAGCAGCCAAGAGACTAGCCTCTACAATGAGCAGTTCTTC
CDR3aa: CASSQETSLYNEQFF

abundance: -
d_gene: TRBD1
v_gene: TRBV7-2
j_gene: TRBJ2-7
CDR3nt: TGTGCCAGCAGCTTAGTCGGGACAGGGGGTGACGAGCAGTACTTC
CDR3aa: CASSLVGTGGDEQYF

abundance: -
d_gene: TRBD1
v_gene: TRBV19
j_gene: TRBJ2-1
CDR3nt: TGTGCCAGTAGTCCCACCGGGACAGGGGACAAGCAGTTCTTC
CDR3aa: CASSPTGTGDKQFF

abundance: -
d_gene: -
v_gene: TRBV24-1
j_gene: TRBJ1-4
CDR3nt: TGTGCCACCAGTGACCCTCGGGACGGCGAAAAACTGTTTTTT
CDR3aa: CATSDPRDGEKLFF

abundance: -
d_gene: -
v_gene: TRBV6-5
j_gene: TRBJ2-7
CDR3nt: TGTGCCAGCAGTTACTCGAGGGCAGGGGGAGGGGAGCAGTACTTC
CDR3aa: CASSYSRAGGGEQYF

abundance: -
d_gene: TRBD1
v_gene: TRBV5-4
j_gene: TRBJ1-3
CDR3nt: TGTGCCAGCAGCGGAACAGGGGAAGGATCTGGAAACACCATATATTTT
CDR3aa: CASSGTGEGSGNTIYF

abundance: -
d_gene: -
v_gene: TRBV7-9
j_gene: TRBJ1-3
CDR3nt: TGTGCCAGCAGCTTAGTACGTTGGGGTAGTATCTTCGGAAACACCATATATTTT
CDR3aa: CASSLVRWGSIFGNTIYF

abundance: -
d_gene: TRBD1
v_gene: TRBV3-1/TRBV3-2
j_gene: TRBJ1-1
CDR3nt: TGTGCCAGCAGCCGGGACAGGGCTATCACTGAAGCTTTCTTT
CDR3aa: CASSRDRAITEAFF

abundance: -
d_gene: -
v_gene: TRBV12-3/TRBV12-4
j_gene: TRBJ2-6
CDR3nt: TGTGCCAGCAGTTTTGACGTCCTGACTTTC
CDR3aa: CASSFDVLTF

abundance: few
d_gene: -
v_gene: TRBV30
j_gene: TRBJ1-3
CDR3nt: TGTGCCTGGAGTCTGGAAGGAAACACCATATATTTT
CDR3aa: CAWSLEGNTIYF

abundance: -
d_gene: -
v_gene: TRBV3-1/TRBV3-2
j_gene: TRBJ2-5
CDR3nt: TGTGCCAGCAGCCAAGAAATAACAAAAGAGACCCAGTACTTC
CDR3aa: CASSQEITKETQYF

abundance: -
d_gene: TRBD2
v_gene: TRBV13
j_gene: TRBJ2-3
CDR3nt: TGTGCCAGCAGCTTGGATAGCGGGAGAGGTGGAACAGATACGCAGTATTTT
CDR3aa: CASSLDSGRGGTDTQYF

abundance: -
d_gene: -
v_gene: TRBV3-1/TRBV3-2
j_gene: TRBJ1-1
CDR3nt: TGTGCCAGCAGCCGCCGGGACATGATGAACACTGAAGCTTTCTTT
CDR3aa: CASSRRDMMNTEAFF

abundance: -
d_gene: TRBD1
v_gene: TRBV6-5
j_gene: TRBJ1-2
CDR3nt: TGTGCCAGCAGTCGAATACAGGGGGAGGATGGCTACACCTTC
CDR3aa: CASSRIQGEDGYTF

abundance: -
d_gene: -
v_gene: TRBV5-4
j_gene: TRBJ1-2
CDR3nt: TGTGCCAGCAGCTTGGTAGGTGGGTACGGAGCTAACTATGGCTACACCTTC
CDR3aa: CASSLVGGYGANYGYTF

abundance: -
d_gene: -
v_gene: TRBV7-8
j_gene: TRBJ1-6
CDR3nt: TGTGCCAGCAGCCTAATCGGACAGTTAAATTCACCCCTCCACTTT
CDR3aa: CASSLIGQLNSPLHF

abundance: -
d_gene: TRBD1
v_gene: TRBV6-5
j_gene: TRBJ1-4
CDR3nt: TGTGCCAGCAGGAAGGGACAGAGTAATGAAAAACTGTTTTTT
CDR3aa: CASRKGQSNEKLFF

abundance: -
d_gene: -
v_gene: TRBV5-1
j_gene: TRBJ2-7
CDR3nt: TGCGCCAGCAGCTCACAGAGTTCCGAGCAGTACTTC
CDR3aa: CASSSQSSEQYF

abundance: once
d_gene: -
v_gene: TRBV6-5
j_gene: TRBJ2-5
CDR3nt: TGTGCCAGCAGTTCCCGGACAGACCAAGAGACCCAGTACTTC
CDR3aa: CASSSRTDQETQYF